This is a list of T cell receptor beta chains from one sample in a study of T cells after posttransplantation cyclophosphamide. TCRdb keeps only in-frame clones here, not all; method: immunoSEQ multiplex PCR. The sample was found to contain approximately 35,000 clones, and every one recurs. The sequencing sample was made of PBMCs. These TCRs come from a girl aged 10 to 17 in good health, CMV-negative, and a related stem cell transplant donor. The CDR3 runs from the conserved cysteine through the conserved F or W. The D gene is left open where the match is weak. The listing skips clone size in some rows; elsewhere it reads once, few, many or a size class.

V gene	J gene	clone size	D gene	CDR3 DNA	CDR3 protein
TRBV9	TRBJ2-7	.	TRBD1	TGTGCCAGCAGCGTAGGAGGGACAGGGGTCTACGAGCAGTACTTC	CASSVGGTGVYEQYF
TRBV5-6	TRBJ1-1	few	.	TGTGCCAGCAGCTCGCGCTCTCCTCGAGCTTTCTTT	CASSSRSPRAFF
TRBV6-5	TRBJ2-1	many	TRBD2	TGTGCCAGCAGTCCGAGCGGGGCCCTCTACAATGAGCAGTTCTTC	CASSPSGALYNEQFF
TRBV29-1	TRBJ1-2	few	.	TGCAGCGTTGAAGATCGGGGCGGGATTAACTATGGCTACACCTTC	CSVEDRGGINYGYTF
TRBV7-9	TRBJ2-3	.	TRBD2	TGTGCCAGCAGCTCCGGGACTAGCGGGGGAAGCACAGATACGCAGTATTTT	CASSSGTSGGSTDTQYF
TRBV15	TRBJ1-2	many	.	TGTGCCACCAGCAGAGACTTCAGCGCGTATGGCTACACCTTC	CATSRDFSAYGYTF
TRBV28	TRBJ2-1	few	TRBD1	TGTGCCAGCAGTCTACATTCCCGGGACAGGGGCAATGAGCAGTTCTTC	CASSLHSRDRGNEQFF
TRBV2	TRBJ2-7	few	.	TGTGCCAGCAGCGGCTTTGCAGGCTCCTACGAGCAGTACTTC	CASSGFAGSYEQYF
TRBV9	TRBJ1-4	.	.	TGTGCCAGCAGCGGAGGGGGTTTAGGGGAAAAACTGTTTTTT	CASSGGGLGEKLFF
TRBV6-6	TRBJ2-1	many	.	TGTGCCAGCAGGGATAGACGGGACAATGAGCAGTTCTTC	CASRDRRDNEQFF
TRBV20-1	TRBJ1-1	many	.	TGCAGTGCCAGGGGTGTGGTTGAAGCTTTCTTT	CSARGVVEAFF
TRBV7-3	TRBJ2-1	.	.	TGTGCCAGCAGCCCCCGGGGTTCGGAAAGTGAGCAGTTCTTC	CASSPRGSESEQFF
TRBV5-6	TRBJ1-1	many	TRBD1	TGTGCCAGCAGCGTATCATACAGGGGTGGGGACACTGAAGCTTTCTTT	CASSVSYRGGDTEAFF
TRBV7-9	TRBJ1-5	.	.	TGTGCCAGCAGCCCGGCCCCCCAGGGCAATCAGCCCCAGCATTTT	CASSPAPQGNQPQHF
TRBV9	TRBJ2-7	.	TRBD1	TGTGCCAGCAGCGTCTCCGGGACAGCTTACGAGCAGTACTTC	CASSVSGTAYEQYF
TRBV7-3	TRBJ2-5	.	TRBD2	TGTGCCAGCAGCTCTAGCGGGGGAGACCAAGAGACCCAGTACTTC	CASSSSGGDQETQYF
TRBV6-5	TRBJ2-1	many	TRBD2	TGTGCCAGCAGTTTTAGCGGGGGGGCGCTGGATGAGCAGTTCTTC	CASSFSGGALDEQFF
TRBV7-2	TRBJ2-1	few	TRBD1	TGTGCCAGCAGGGGACAGGGGGTCTACAATGAGCAGTTCTTC	CASRGQGVYNEQFF
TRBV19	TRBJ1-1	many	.	TGTGCCAGTAGTATCAGAGAGGGGAACACTGAAGCTTTCTTT	CASSIREGNTEAFF
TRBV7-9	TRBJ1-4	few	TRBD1	TGTGCCAGCAGCTTCCAACAGGGGGAGGTCCAAGCAACTAATGAAAAACTGTTTTTT	CASSFQQGEVQATNEKLFF
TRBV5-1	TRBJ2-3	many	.	TGCGCCAGCAACCGGGACTCCCATGATACGCAGTATTTT	CASNRDSHDTQYF
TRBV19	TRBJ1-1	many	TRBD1	TGTGCCAGTAGTCCGCGAAGACAGGGGACGAACACTGAAGCTTTCTTT	CASSPRRQGTNTEAFF
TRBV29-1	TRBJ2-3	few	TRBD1	TGCAGCGTGAGGGGGGACAGGGGGACAGATACGCAGTATTTT	CSVRGDRGTDTQYF
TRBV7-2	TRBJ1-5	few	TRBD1	TGTGCCAGCAGCGACCAACCAGGGGGTAGCAATCAGCCCCAGCATTTT	CASSDQPGGSNQPQHF
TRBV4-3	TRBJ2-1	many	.	TGCGCCAGCAGCCAAGCGTTAGGGGCAACCAATGAGCAGTTCTTC	CASSQALGATNEQFF
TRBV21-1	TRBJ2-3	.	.	TGTGCCAGCAGGACTAGCGGGAGCACAGATACGCAGTATTTT	CASRTSGSTDTQYF
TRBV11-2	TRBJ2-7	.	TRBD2	TGTGCCAGCAGCTTAGTAGCGGGAGGTACCACCTACGAGCAGTACTTC	CASSLVAGGTTYEQYF
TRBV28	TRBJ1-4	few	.	TGTGCCAGCAGTTTACGAGAGGGAGTTCTATGGGAAAAACTGTTTTTT	CASSLREGVLWEKLFF
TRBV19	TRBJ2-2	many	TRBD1	TGTGCCAGTAGGAACAGGGGGGCGAACACCGGGGAGCTGTTTTTT	CASRNRGANTGELFF
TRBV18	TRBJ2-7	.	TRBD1	TGTGCCAGCTCACCAAGGGGACAGGGGGCTCTCGAGCAGTACTTC	CASSPRGQGALEQYF
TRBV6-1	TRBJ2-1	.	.	TGTGCCAGCAGTGAAGGGCCACAGGTTAGAGCTTACAATGAGCAGTTCTTC	CASSEGPQVRAYNEQFF
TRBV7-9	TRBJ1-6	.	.	TGCGCCAGCAGCTCAGGGGTATCGGATTCACCCCTCCACTTT	CASSSGVSDSPLHF
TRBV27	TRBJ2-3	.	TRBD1	TGTGCCAGCAGTAGGGACAGACGCACAGATACGCAGTATTTT	CASSRDRRTDTQYF
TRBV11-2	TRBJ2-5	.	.	TGTGCCAGCAGCTTAAGGGTCAACAGGGTCCAAGAGACCCAGTACTTC	CASSLRVNRVQETQYF
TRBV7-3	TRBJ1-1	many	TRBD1	TGTGCCAGCAGCATGGACAGGGCGGTATCCACTGAAGCTTTCTTT	CASSMDRAVSTEAFF
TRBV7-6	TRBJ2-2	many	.	TGTGCCAGCAGCTTAGGTCAGGGGACCGGGGAGCTGTTTTTT	CASSLGQGTGELFF
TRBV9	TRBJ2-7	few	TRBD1	TGTGCCAGCAGCGTTTCCGGACAGGGCTACGAGCAGTACTTC	CASSVSGQGYEQYF
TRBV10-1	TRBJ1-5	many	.	TGCGCCAGCTCGGAAGATAACAGTCAGCCCCAGCATTTT	CASSEDNSQPQHF
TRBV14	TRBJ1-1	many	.	TGTGCCAGCAGCCAAGAACAATCCTCTCTTTCTTTCTTT	CASSQEQSSLSFF
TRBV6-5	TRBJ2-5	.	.	TGTGCCAGCAGTCCATCGGTTATTGGTTCGGAGACCCAGTACTTC	CASSPSVIGSETQYF
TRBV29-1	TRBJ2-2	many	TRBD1	TGCAGCGCCGTTGGGGGACAGGGGGCCGTGGTCGGGGAGCTGTTTTTT	CSAVGGQGAVVGELFF
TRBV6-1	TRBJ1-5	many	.	TGTGCCAGCAGTGCTGAGAATAGCAATCAGCCCCAGCATTTT	CASSAENSNQPQHF
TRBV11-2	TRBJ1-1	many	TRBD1	TGTGCCAGCAGCCCGCCAACAGGGGGCACTGAAGCTTTCTTT	CASSPPTGGTEAFF
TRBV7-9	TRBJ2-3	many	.	TGTGCCAGCAGCTTACCCCCTTACACAGATACGCAGTATTTT	CASSLPPYTDTQYF
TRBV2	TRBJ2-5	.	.	TGTGCCAGCGCGCCCGGGGATAGGAGAGAGACCCAGTACTTC	CASAPGDRRETQYF
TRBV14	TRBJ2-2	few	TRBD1	TGTGCCAGCAGCCGATGGGGACAGATTGGCACCGGGGAGCTGTTTTTT	CASSRWGQIGTGELFF
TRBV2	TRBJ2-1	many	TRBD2	TGTGCCAGCGGTAGCGGGGGGGTTCGGGGTGAGCAGTTCTTC	CASGSGGVRGEQFF
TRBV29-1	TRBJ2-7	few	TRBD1	TGCAGCGTGTCCAAAGGGACAGGTCCTGTCTACGAGCAGTACTTC	CSVSKGTGPVYEQYF
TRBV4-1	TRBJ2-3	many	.	TGCGCCAGCAGCCAAGTTGCAGGGTATACGACAGATACGCAGTATTTT	CASSQVAGYTTDTQYF
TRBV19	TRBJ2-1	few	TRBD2	TGTGCCAGTAGCTTGCTAGCGGGAGGGCCCCACAATGAGCAGTTCTTC	CASSLLAGGPHNEQFF
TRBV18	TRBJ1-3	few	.	TGTGCCAGCTCACCGTCGCGGGGGGCGGGAAACACCATATATTTT	CASSPSRGAGNTIYF
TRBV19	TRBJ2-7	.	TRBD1	TGTGCCAGTTCCCAACAGGGGTGGATCTACGAGCAGTACTTC	CASSQQGWIYEQYF
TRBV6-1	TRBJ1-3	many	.	TGTGCCAGCAGTGATCTTCAGGGGCCCTCTGGAAACACCATATATTTT	CASSDLQGPSGNTIYF
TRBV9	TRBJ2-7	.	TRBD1	TGTGCCAGCAGCCCAAGGACAGGCCTAAGCTACGAGCAGTACTTC	CASSPRTGLSYEQYF
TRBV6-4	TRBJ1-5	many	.	TGTGCCAGCAGTGACACAGACAGCCGCAATCAGCCCCAGCATTTT	CASSDTDSRNQPQHF
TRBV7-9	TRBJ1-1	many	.	TGTGCCAGCAGCCAGGGGATATCGACAGCGGGGGCTTTCTTT	CASSQGISTAGAFF
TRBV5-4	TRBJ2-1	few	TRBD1	TGTGCCAGCAGCTCATTCGACAGGGGAAAAGATAGGAATGAGCAGTTCTTC	CASSSFDRGKDRNEQFF